This T cell receptor beta chain was identified during a study of glioma-infiltrating T cells after dendritic cell vaccination. Study outcomes and limitations: The cohort had few patients with full blood and tumor sets.

This CDR3 has 11 residues. The V gene's germline CDR1 is DFQATT and CDR2 SNEGSKA (reference sequence). With 5 bases removed from V and 5 bases from J, the gap between germline ends came to 6 bases. TCRdb's copy holds only in-frame clones and misses some; the assay was immunoSEQ multiplex PCR. The sample yields about 99,000 clones, approximately 84% seen once. Time point here: after dendritic cell vaccination, including at tumor progression/relapse. Only patients with spare fresh-frozen tumor and over two years of follow-up were included. Concerning this clone: Its cognate antigen is unknown.

Sequences were derived from blood, sampled after dendritic cell vaccination. The source of this sequence is a human donor with glioblastoma. The chain links TRBV20-1 to TRBJ2-2, with D uncertain. CDR3 bases: TGCAGTGCTTCTTTGACCGGGGAGCTGTTTTTT. It yields the protein CSASLTGELFF.